The clone carrying this TCR beta chain was picked up a small number of times. Its antigen is not known. The sample belongs to a study of identical twins. The CDR3 totals 19 residues. Germline V gene lookup returns CDR1 SNHLY and CDR2 FYNNEI. J lost 3 bases, V lost 1 base, and 11 bases had no gene match. A universal primer site was created by template switching, with the cDNA bearing unique molecular identifiers. TCRdb called the 5' RACE reads again in MiXCR, with one record for every CDR3 protein. The repertoire consists of hundreds of thousands of distinct CDR3 sequences, with 6% to 8% occurring once and the leading ten covering under 6%. Study outcomes and limitations: When twins shared out-of-frame alpha sequences, those sequences had excess low generation probability. Models underpredicted monozygotic twin sharing of out-of-frame TCR alpha. Carriage of fewer insertions was seen in abundant cord blood beta clonotypes, whereas memory repertoires showed none.

This sample was also put to use in a study of yellow fever vaccine responses in identical twins.

Sequencing was carried out using CD8+ T cells sorted from blood. V is TRBV2 and J is TRBJ2-1; 11 bases are shared with TRBD2. This TCR came from a woman aged 18-29 years in good health. The CDR3, as DNA: TGTGCCAGCAGTGAAGAGAATCTAGCACTAGCGGGGGACTACAATGAGCAGTTCTTC. It translates to CASSEENLALAGDYNEQFF.